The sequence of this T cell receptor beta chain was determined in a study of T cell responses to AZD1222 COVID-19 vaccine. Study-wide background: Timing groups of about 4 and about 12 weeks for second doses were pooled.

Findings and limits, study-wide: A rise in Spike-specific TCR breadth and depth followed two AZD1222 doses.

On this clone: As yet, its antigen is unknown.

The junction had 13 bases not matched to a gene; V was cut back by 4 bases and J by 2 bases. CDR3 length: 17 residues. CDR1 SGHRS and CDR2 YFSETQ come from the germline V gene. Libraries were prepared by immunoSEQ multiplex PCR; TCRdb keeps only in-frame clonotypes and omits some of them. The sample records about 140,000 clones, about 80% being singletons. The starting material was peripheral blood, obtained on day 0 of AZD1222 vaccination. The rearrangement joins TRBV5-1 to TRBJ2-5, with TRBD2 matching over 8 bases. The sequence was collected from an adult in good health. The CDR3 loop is CASSQTGVAGRQETQYF. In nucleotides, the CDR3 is TGCGCCAGCAGCCAAACGGGAGTAGCGGGGCGACAAGAGACCCAGTACTTC. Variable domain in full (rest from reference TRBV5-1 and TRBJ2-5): KAGVTQTPRYLIKTRGQQVTLSCSPISGHRSVSWYQQTPGQGLQFLFEYFSETQRNKGNFPGRFSGRQFSNSRSEMNVSTLELGDSALYLCASSQTGVAGRQETQYFGPGTRLLVL.